This is a list of T cell receptor beta chains from one sample in a study of T cell responses to AZD1222 COVID-19 vaccine. The table came from immunoSEQ multiplex PCR; TCRdb's copy has only in-frame clones and leaves some out. The sample holds 80,000 to 95,000 clones, 92% seen once. The sample here was peripheral blood, taken on day 0 of AZD1222 vaccination. The receptors here all came from an adult in good health. Both conserved end residues are part of each CDR3. Clone size appears in some rows only: once, few, many, or a class for an expanded clone.

j_call clone_size v_call cdr3_aa
TRBJ2-3 NA TRBV5-5 CASSHRALSRTDTQYF
TRBJ2-1 NA TRBV5-1 CASRGGEGLLYNEQFF
TRBJ1-1 NA TRBV30 CAWSARGTLNTEAFF
TRBJ2-7 few TRBV7-3 CASSLGSGKTYEQYF
TRBJ2-1 NA TRBV18 CASSRELVVSEQFF
TRBJ2-6 NA TRBV6-2/TRBV6-3 CASSADSGANVLTF
TRBJ1-2 NA TRBV28 CASTVANYGYTF
TRBJ2-2 NA TRBV11-2 CASSFSAFGELFF
TRBJ1-1 NA TRBV5-1 CASSLDRGGSGTEAFF
TRBJ1-1 NA TRBV19 CASSIGGALNTEAFF
TRBJ2-7 once TRBV19 CASNRQGKDYEQYF
TRBJ2-7 few TRBV5-1 CASSISGSRSYEQYF
TRBJ2-3 NA TRBV9 CASSVAGATDTQYF
TRBJ2-7 NA TRBV27 CASSQGTGLNYEQYF
TRBJ1-2 NA TRBV6-2/TRBV6-3 CASSYPAGKLFGYTF
TRBJ2-5 NA TRBV28 CASSINPGHQETQYF
TRBJ2-5 NA TRBV5-1 CASSAGTSGSETQYF
TRBJ2-7 NA TRBV27 CASSLKGSGSYEQYF
TRBJ2-7 NA TRBV9 CASSVDGGSYEQYF
TRBJ1-2 NA TRBV3-1/TRBV3-2 CASSQTPGTGVWGDGYTF
TRBJ1-2 NA TRBV5-1 CASSTTAGGTRYGYTF
TRBJ2-7 NA TRBV6-6 CASSYSGLPYEQYF
TRBJ2-5 NA TRBV10-1 CASSEGRRRETQYF
TRBJ2-4 NA TRBV5-4 CASSREDGVRKNIQYF
TRBJ1-2 NA TRBV5-6 CASSSTGGGYGYTF
TRBJ1-1 NA TRBV5-1 CASSLGRVKNTEAFF
TRBJ2-3 NA TRBV5-1 CASSPPRDTQYF
TRBJ2-1 NA TRBV19 CASSILGSRGYNEQFF
TRBJ2-7 once TRBV5-1 CASSVGLAGLYEQYF
TRBJ1-5 NA TRBV7-2 CASSAWGEANQPQHF
TRBJ1-5 NA TRBV7-9 CASSPMTGFQPQHF
TRBJ1-1 once TRBV3-1/TRBV3-2 CASSQGWDSSSEAFF
TRBJ1-1 NA TRBV29-1 CSADRAQVGEAFF
TRBJ1-1 NA TRBV5-4 CASSTALANTEAFF
TRBJ1-6 NA TRBV28 CASSFNSFSYNSPLHF
TRBJ2-5 NA TRBV5-1 CASSFVNDQETQYF
TRBJ2-2 NA TRBV10-1 CASSEKHTGELFF
TRBJ2-7 NA TRBV29-1 CSVGASGAYEQYF
TRBJ2-1 NA TRBV4-2 CASSQEGGSSYNEQFF
TRBJ2-3 NA TRBV5-1 CASSLVIDTQYF
TRBJ2-1 NA TRBV3-1/TRBV3-2 CASRGSSYNEQFF
TRBJ2-7 NA TRBV28 CASRPMGQGVYEQYF
TRBJ1-6 NA TRBV5-1 CASSLGAAGSPLHF
TRBJ2-7 NA TRBV30 CAWSGTSLYEQYF
TRBJ2-5 NA TRBV7-3 CASSSGTGSVGETQYF
TRBJ2-2 NA TRBV24-1 CATSDLGTDANTGELFF
TRBJ2-7 NA TRBV18 CASSPGTGRSEQYF